This T cell receptor (beta chain) was observed in a study of blood T cells in healthy people across ages. Germline-derived CDR1 and CDR2 are SQVTM and ANQGSEA. V lost 4 bases, J lost 4 bases, and 11 bases lay in between. The CDR3 runs 13 residues. It was with a sample-barcoded 5' primer and a J-beta primer mix that a second PCR of about 6 to 12 cycles was run. With 12 random nucleotides, a template-switch adaptor tagged each individual cDNA molecule. From the 5' RACE reads, TCRdb called clonotypes with MiXCR, one entry per CDR3 protein. The sample lists 1.5 million to 2 million distinct CDR3 sequences, 28% occurring once. Study observations and caveats: When set beside aged donors, long-lived donors presented more naive CD4+ cells and higher diversity. The lack of PBMC sorting stopped any conclusive naive versus antigen-experienced comparison. Getting older went along with TCR beta diversity per million T cells dropping roughly linearly.

As to this clonotype: Its specificity is not known.

The chain couples TRBV29-1 to TRBJ1-5, with no clear D. The sequence was obtained from a woman aged 25 to 39 in good health. The source material was blood. The CDR3 sequence is CSVVSQPNQPQHF. CDR3 nucleotides: TGCAGCGTTGTTTCACAGCCAAATCAGCCCCAGCATTTT.